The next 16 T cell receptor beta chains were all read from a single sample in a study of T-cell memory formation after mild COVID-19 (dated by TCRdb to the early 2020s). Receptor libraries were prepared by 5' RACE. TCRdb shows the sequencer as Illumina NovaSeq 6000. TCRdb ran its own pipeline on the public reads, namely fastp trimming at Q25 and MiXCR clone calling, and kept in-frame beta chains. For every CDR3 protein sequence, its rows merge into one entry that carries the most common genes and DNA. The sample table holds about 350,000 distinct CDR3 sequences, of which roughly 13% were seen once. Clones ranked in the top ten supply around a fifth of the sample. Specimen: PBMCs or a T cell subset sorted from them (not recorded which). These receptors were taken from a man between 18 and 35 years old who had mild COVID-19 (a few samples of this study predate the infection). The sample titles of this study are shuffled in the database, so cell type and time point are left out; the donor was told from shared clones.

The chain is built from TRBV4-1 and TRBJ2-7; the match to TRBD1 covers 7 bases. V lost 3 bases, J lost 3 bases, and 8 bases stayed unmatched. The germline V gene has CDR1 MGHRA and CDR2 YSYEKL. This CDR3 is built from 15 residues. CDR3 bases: TGCGCCAGCAGCCATGGGGACAGAGGAGACTACGAGCAGTACGTC. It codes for CASSHGDRGDYEQYV.

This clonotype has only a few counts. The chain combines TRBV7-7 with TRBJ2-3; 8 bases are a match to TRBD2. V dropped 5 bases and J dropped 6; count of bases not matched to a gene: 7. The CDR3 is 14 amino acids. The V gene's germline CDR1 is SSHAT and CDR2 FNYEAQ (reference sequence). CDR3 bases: TGTGCCAGCAGCCCGGGGGGGGAATGGGATACGCAGTATTTT. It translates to CASSPGGEWDTQYF.

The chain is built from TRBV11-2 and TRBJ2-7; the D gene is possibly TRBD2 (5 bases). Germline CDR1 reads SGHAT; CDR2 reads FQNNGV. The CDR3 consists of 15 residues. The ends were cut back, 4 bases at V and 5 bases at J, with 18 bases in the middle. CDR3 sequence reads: CASSSSGSFWDEQYF. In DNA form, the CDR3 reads TGTGCCAGCAGCTCCAGTGGGAGCTTCTGGGACGAGCAGTACTTC.

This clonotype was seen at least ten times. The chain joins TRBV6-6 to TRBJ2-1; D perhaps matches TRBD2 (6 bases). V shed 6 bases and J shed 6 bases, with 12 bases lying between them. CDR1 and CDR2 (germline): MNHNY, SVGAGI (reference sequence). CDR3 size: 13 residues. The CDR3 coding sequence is TGTGCCAGCAGCCCCCGAGCGGGCAATGAGCAGTTCTTC. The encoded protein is CASSPRAGNEQFF.

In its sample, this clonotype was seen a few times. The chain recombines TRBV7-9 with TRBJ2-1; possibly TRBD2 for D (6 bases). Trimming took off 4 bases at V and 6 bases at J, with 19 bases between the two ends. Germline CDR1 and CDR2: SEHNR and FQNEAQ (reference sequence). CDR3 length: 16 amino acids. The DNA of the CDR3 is TGTGCCAGCAGCTCTACAAAGCGGGCCCCTCTCAATGAGCAGTTCTTC. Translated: CASSSTKRAPLNEQFF.

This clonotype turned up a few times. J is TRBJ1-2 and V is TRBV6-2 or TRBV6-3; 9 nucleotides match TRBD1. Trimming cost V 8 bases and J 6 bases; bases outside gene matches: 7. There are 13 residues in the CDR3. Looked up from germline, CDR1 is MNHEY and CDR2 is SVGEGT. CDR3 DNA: TGTGCCAGCTGCGACAGGGGGATCGATGGCTACACCTTC. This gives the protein CASCDRGIDGYTF.

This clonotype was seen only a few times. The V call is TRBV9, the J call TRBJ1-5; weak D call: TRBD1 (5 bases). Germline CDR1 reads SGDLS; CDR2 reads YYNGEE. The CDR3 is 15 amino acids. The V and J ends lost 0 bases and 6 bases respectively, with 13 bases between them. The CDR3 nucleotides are TGTGCCAGCAGCGTAGCTCCGGAGGGGCCTCAGCCCCAGCATTTT. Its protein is CASSVAPEGPQPQHF.

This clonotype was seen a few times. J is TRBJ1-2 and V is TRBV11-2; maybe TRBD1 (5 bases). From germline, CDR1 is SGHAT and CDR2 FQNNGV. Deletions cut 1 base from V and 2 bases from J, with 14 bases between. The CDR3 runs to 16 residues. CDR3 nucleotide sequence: TGTGCCAGCAGCTTAGGAGGGACGTGGGGGAACTATGGCTACACCTTC. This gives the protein CASSLGGTWGNYGYTF.

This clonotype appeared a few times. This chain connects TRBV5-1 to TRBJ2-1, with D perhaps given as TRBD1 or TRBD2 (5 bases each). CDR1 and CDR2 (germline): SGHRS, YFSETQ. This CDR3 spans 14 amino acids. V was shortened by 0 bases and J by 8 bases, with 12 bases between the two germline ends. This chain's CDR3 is CASSLAREIDEQFF. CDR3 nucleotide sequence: TGCGCCAGCAGCTTGGCCAGGGAGATCGATGAGCAGTTCTTC.

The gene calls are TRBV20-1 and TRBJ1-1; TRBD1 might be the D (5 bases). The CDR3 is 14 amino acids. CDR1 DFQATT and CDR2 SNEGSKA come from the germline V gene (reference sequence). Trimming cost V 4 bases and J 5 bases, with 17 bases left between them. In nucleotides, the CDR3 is TGCAGTGCTACCCCAGGGAATTCTGGGACTGAAGCTTTCTTT. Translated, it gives CSATPGNSGTEAFF.

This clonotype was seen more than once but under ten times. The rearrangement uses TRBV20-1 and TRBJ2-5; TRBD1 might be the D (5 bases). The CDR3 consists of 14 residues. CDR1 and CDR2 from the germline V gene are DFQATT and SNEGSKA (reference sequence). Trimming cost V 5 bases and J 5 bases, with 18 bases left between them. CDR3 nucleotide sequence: TGCAGTGCTCCCCTCGCAGGGCCCGTTGAGACCCAGTACTTC. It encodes CSAPLAGPVETQYF.

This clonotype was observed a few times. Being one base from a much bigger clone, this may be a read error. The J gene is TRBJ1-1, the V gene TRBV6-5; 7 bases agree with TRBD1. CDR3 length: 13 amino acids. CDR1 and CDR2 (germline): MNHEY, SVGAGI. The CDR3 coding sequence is TGTGCCAGCAGTTTGTACAGGGGCACTCAAGCTTTCTTT. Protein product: CASSLYRGTQAFF.

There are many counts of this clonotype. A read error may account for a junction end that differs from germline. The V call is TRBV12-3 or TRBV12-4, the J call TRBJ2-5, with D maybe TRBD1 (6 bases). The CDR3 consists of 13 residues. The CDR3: CASRLGQGETQYF. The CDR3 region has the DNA TGTGCCAGCAGATTAGGGCAGGGGGAGACCCAGTACTTC.

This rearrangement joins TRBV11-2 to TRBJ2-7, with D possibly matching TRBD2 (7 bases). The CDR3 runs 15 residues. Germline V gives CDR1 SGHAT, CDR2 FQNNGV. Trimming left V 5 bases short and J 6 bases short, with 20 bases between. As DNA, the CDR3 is TGTGCCAGCAGCCTCGACCCTCGGGGGGCGGGCGAGCAGTACTTC. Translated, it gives CASSLDPRGAGEQYF.

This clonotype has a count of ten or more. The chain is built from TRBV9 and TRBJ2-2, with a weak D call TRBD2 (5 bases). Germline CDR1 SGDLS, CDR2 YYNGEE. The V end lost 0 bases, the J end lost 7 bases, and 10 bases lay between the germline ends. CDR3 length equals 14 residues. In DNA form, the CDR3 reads TGTGCCAGCAGCGTAGCTTACCGGGGCGGGGAGCTGTTTTTT. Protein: CASSVAYRGGELFF.

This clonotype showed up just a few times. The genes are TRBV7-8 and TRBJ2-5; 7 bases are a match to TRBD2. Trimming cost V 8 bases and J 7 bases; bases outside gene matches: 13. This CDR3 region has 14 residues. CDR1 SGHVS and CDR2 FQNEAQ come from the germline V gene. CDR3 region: CASELGRGSRTQYF. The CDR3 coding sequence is TGTGCCAGCGAATTAGGGAGGGGAAGTCGGACCCAGTACTTC.